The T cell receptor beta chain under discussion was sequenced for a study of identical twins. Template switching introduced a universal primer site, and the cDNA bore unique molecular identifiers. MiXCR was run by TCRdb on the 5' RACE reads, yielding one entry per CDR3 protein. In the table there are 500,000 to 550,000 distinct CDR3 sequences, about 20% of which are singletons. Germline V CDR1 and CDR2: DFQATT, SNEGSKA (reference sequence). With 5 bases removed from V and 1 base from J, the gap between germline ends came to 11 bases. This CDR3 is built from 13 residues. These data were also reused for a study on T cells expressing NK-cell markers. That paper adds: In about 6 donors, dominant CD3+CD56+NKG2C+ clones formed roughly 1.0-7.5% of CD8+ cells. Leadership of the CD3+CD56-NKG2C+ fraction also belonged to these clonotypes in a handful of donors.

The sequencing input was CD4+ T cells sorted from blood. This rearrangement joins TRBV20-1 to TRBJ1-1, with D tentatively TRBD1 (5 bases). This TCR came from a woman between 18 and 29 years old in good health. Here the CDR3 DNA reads TGCAGTGCTCCACGCGACAGGAACACTGAAGCTTTCTTT. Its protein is CSAPRDRNTEAFF.